Listed below are T cell receptor beta chains from one sample, sequenced in a study of cytomegalovirus exposure and HLA in healthy donors. The method was immunoSEQ multiplex PCR; TCRdb's version includes in-frame clones alone and lacks a portion of them. The data hold 150,000 or so clones, with roughly 80% observed a single time. The sequenced sample consisted of PBMCs. The receptor set was obtained from a man in his thirties or forties in good health and CMV-seropositive. Both conserved end residues are part of each CDR3. The order of the fields is J gene, V gene, clone size, D gene, CDR3 DNA, CDR3 protein. The D gene is left open where the match is weak. A row's size may be missing; if present it is once, few, many or a size class.

TRBJ1-5 TRBV5-1 NA TRBD1 TGCGCCAGCAGCTGGACAGGGGGGGTGGATCAGCCCCAGCATTTT CASSWTGGVDQPQHF
TRBJ2-7 TRBV4-1 NA TRBD2 TGCGCCAGCGGGGCAGCGGGGAATAGCGAGCAGTACTTC CASGAAGNSEQYF
TRBJ2-7 TRBV11-3 NA TRBD2 TGTGCCAGCAGCTTAGGGGCTAGCGGGACGGAAGAGCAGTACTTC CASSLGASGTEEQYF
TRBJ2-1 TRBV21-1 NA NA TGTGCCAGCAGCAAAGACACCGACTCCTACAATGAGCAGTTCTTC CASSKDTDSYNEQFF
TRBJ2-1 TRBV18 NA TRBD2 TGTGCCAGCTCACCAACTACCGGACTAGCGGGAGTTTCCCGGAATGAGCAGTTCTTC CASSPTTGLAGVSRNEQFF
TRBJ1-5 TRBV11-2 NA NA TGTGCCAGCAGCTTAATTTCAGGTACCAATCAGCCCCAGCATTTT CASSLISGTNQPQHF
TRBJ2-1 TRBV11-3 once TRBD2 TGTGCCAGCAGCTTAGTTGGACTAGCGGGAGATGAGCAGTTCTTC CASSLVGLAGDEQFF
TRBJ1-4 TRBV19 once NA TGTGCCAGTACCCTCTCGGGACTAAACTACCCTAATGAAAAACTGTTTTTT CASTLSGLNYPNEKLFF
TRBJ2-7 TRBV11-2 NA TRBD1 TGTGCCAGCAGCCCAGACAGGGTGGGTAAGCAGTACTTC CASSPDRVGKQYF
TRBJ1-1 TRBV10-3 few NA TGTGCCAGCAAGACAAGATCGAACACTGAAGCTTTCTTT CASKTRSNTEAFF
TRBJ2-3 TRBV19 NA TRBD2 TGTGCCAGTAGTGGGGCCACTAGCGGCCCCCGGGGCACAGATACGCAGTATTTT CASSGATSGPRGTDTQYF
TRBJ2-5 TRBV6-5 NA TRBD2 TGTGCCAGCAGTTCTCGCGGGGGAGAGACCCAGTACTTC CASSSRGGETQYF
TRBJ1-2 TRBV29-1 NA NA TGCAGCATGGCAGGGAACTATGGCTACACCTTC CSMAGNYGYTF
TRBJ1-1 TRBV29-1 NA NA TGCAGCGTTGACCATTCTGGCCCTGAAGCTTTCTTT CSVDHSGPEAFF
TRBJ1-1 TRBV28 NA NA TGTGCCAGCAGGCATCAGGGAAGTCTCACTGAAGCTTTCTTT CASRHQGSLTEAFF
TRBJ2-3 TRBV7-2 few TRBD2 TGTGCCAGCAGCTTAGTGTTCGGACTAGTTATCCCAGATACGCAGTATTTT CASSLVFGLVIPDTQYF
TRBJ2-3 TRBV2 NA TRBD1 TGTGCCAGCAGTGAAGGGGGGACAGGGTCATCCGATACGCAGTATTTT CASSEGGTGSSDTQYF
TRBJ2-7 TRBV9 NA TRBD2 TGTGCCAGCAGCGTATCGTTCGGGGAGGGCGGGAGGCGGTACGAGCAGTACTTC CASSVSFGEGGRRYEQYF
TRBJ1-1 TRBV19 NA TRBD1 TGTGCCAGTAGTAAGGACAGGGGAATGAACACTGAAGCTTTCTTT CASSKDRGMNTEAFF
TRBJ2-5 TRBV10-3 NA TRBD2 TGTGCCACCCGGACTAGCGGGGCAGGGGTCGAAGAGACCCAGTACTTC CATRTSGAGVEETQYF
TRBJ2-1 TRBV7-9 NA NA TGTTCCAGCAGCTTTTCCCCATTTATTGCCGGTAACAATGAGCAGTTCTTC CSSSFSPFIAGNNEQFF
TRBJ2-2 TRBV27 NA NA TGTGCCAGCAGTTCCCCACCCCAAACCACTATCGGGGAGCTGTTTTTT CASSSPPQTTIGELFF
TRBJ2-7 TRBV7-9 few TRBD2 TGTTCCAGCAGCCCACCACTAGCGGGGGACAACTACGAGCAGTACTTC CSSSPPLAGDNYEQYF
TRBJ2-1 TRBV5-1 NA TRBD1 TGCGCCAGCAGCCCCCGGGACAGCTCCTACAATGAGCAGTTCTTC CASSPRDSSYNEQFF
TRBJ2-1 TRBV14 NA TRBD1 TGTGCCAGCAGCCAAGTCCCCTGGACAGGCAGCTCCTACAATGAGCAGTTCTTC CASSQVPWTGSSYNEQFF
TRBJ2-7 TRBV7-9 few NA TGTTCCAGCAGCTTGTCGTTAAGTGGGAGCTCCTACGAGCAGTACTTC CSSSLSLSGSSYEQYF
TRBJ2-7 TRBV4-2 NA TRBD1 TGTGCCAGCAGCCAAGATAGCCGCACGGGACAGGGGATTAGGAACGAGCGGTACTTC CASSQDSRTGQGIRNERYF
TRBJ2-1 TRBV2 NA TRBD1 TGTGCCAGCAGAGCTGGACAGGGAAGAAACAATGAGCAGTTCTTC CASRAGQGRNNEQFF
TRBJ2-3 TRBV4-1 NA TRBD1 TGCGCCTCGAGACAGGGGGCCGCAGATACGCAGTATTTT CASRQGAADTQYF
TRBJ2-7 TRBV2 NA NA TGTGCCAGCAGTGACCCACAGGGTTCCTACGAGCAGTACTTC CASSDPQGSYEQYF
TRBJ2-7 TRBV4-2 once NA TGTGCCAGCAGCCAAGAGCCAGTCTCCTACGAGCAGTACTTC CASSQEPVSYEQYF
TRBJ2-1 TRBV6-5 NA TRBD1 TGTGCCAGCGGACGGACAGGGAGCAATGAGCAGTTCTTC CASGRTGSNEQFF
TRBJ1-3 TRBV28 few TRBD1 TGTGCCAGCAGCCCAGGGGGCCTGAGCTCTGGAAACACCATATATTTT CASSPGGLSSGNTIYF
TRBJ2-3 TRBV7-2 NA TRBD2 TGTGCCAGCAGCTTATTCCGACTAGCGGAGAGGGGAGATACGCAGTATTTT CASSLFRLAERGDTQYF
TRBJ1-2 TRBV4-1 NA NA TGCGCCAGCAGCCCCGACCCGGCGGGGTCTAACTATGGCTACACCTTC CASSPDPAGSNYGYTF
TRBJ2-5 TRBV7-8 NA TRBD2 TGTGCCAGCAGCTTAGAAATAGCGGGAGGGCCGGGGGAGACCCAGTACTTC CASSLEIAGGPGETQYF
TRBJ2-7 TRBV13 NA NA TGTGCCAGCAGCTCCCTGGCGGCAGACGAGCAGTACTTC CASSSLAADEQYF
TRBJ1-2 TRBV25-1 few NA TGTGCCAGCAGGGACAGCAACTATGGCTACACCTTC CASRDSNYGYTF
TRBJ1-1 TRBV18 NA NA TGTGCCAGCTCGCCTGGTCAAACAACTGAAGCTTTCTTT CASSPGQTTEAFF
TRBJ1-4 TRBV19 NA NA TGTGCCAGTAGTATTCCTGAGAATGAAAAACTGTTTTTT CASSIPENEKLFF
TRBJ2-3 TRBV4-1 NA TRBD2 TGCGCCAGCAGCCATTCTAGCGGACGCACAGATACGCAGTATTTT CASSHSSGRTDTQYF
TRBJ2-1 TRBV7-2 NA TRBD2 TGTGCCAGCAGCTTGGGGACTAGCGGCTTTGGTCGTGAGCAGTTCTTC CASSLGTSGFGREQFF
TRBJ2-7 TRBV5-6 NA TRBD2 TGTGCCAGCAGCTTGGGGCTAGCGGACTACGAGCAGTACTTC CASSLGLADYEQYF
TRBJ2-7 TRBV7-2 NA TRBD1 TGTGCCAGCAGCGCAGGGACAGGGGGACTCTACGAGCAGTACTTC CASSAGTGGLYEQYF
TRBJ2-5 TRBV25-1 NA TRBD2 TGTGCCAGCAGCAGAGGCGGGAGGGCCGGGGAGACCCAGTACTTC CASSRGGRAGETQYF
TRBJ2-7 TRBV7-6 NA TRBD2 TGTGCCAGCAGCAGAGGGACTAGAGGTGCCTACGAGCAGTACTTC CASSRGTRGAYEQYF